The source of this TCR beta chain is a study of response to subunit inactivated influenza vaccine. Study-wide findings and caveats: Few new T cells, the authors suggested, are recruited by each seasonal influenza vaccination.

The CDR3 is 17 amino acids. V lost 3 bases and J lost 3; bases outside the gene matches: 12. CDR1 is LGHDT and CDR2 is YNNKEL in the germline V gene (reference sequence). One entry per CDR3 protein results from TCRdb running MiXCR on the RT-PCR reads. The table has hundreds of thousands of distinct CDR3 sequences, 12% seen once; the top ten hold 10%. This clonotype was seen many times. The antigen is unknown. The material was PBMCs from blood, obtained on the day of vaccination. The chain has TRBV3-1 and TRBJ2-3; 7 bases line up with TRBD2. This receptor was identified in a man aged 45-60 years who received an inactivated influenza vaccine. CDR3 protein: CASSHGGGAISTDTQYF. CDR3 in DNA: TGTGCCAGCAGCCACGGCGGGGGAGCGATTTCGACAGATACGCAGTATTTT.